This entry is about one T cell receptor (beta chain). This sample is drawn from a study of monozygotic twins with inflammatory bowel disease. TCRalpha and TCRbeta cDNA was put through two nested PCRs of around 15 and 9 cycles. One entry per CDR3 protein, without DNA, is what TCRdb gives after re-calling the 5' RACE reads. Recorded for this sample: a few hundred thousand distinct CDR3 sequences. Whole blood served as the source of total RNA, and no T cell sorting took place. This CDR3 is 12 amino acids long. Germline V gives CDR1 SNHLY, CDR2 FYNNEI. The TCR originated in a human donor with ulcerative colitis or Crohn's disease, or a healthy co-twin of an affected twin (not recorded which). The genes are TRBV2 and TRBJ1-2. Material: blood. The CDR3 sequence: CASSKGDYGYTF.